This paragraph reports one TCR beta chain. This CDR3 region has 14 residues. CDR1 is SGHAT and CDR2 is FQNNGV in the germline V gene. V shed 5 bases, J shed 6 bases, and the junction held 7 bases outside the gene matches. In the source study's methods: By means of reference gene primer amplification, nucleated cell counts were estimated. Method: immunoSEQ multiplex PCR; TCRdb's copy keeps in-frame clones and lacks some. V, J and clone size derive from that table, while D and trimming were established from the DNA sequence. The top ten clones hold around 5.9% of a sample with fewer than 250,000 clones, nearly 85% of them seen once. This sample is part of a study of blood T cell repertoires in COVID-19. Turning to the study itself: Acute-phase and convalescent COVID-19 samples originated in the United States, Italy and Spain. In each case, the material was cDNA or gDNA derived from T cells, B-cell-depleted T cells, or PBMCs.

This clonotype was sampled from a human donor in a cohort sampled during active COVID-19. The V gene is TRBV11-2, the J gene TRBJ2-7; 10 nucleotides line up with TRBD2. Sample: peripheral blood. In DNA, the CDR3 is TGTGCCAGCAGCCCGCGGACTAGCGGCTCCGAGCAGTACTTC. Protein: CASSPRTSGSEQYF.